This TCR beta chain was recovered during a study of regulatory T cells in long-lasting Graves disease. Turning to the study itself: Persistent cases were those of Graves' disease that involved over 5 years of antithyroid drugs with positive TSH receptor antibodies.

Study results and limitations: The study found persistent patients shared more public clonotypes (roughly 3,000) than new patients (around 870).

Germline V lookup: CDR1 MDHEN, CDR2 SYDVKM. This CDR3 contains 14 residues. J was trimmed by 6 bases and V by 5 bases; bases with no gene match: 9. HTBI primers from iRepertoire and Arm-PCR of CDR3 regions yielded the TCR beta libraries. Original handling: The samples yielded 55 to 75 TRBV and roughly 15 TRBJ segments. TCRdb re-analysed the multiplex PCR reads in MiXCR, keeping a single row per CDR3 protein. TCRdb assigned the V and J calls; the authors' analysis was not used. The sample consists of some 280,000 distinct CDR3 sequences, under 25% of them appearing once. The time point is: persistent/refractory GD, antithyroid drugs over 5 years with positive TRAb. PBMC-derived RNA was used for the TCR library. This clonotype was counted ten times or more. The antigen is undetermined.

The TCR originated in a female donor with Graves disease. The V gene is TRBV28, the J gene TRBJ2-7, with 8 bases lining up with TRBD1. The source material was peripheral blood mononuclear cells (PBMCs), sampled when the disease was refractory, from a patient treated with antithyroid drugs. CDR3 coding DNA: TGTGCCAGCAGTCCACGGACAGGGAACGGCGAGCAGTACTTC. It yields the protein CASSPRTGNGEQYF. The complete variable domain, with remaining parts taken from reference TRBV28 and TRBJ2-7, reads DVKVTQSSRYLVKRTGEKVFLECVQDMDHENMFWYRQDPGLGLRLIYFSYDVKMKEKGDIPEGYSVSREKKERFSLILESASTNQTSMYLCASSPRTGNGEQYFGPGTRLTVT.